This TCR beta chain came from a study of cytomegalovirus exposure and HLA in healthy donors. Study observations and caveats: Sequencing depth across donors, presence/absence analyses assumed, was roughly uniform.

In regard to this clone: Its antigen is not known.

The J segment lost 0 bases and the V segment lost 6 bases, leaving 4 bases of the junction unmatched. The length of the CDR3 is 16 residues. Germline CDR1 reads LGHNA; CDR2 reads YNFKEQ. 60 Vbeta and 13 Jbeta primers were used in PCR. Method: immunoSEQ multiplex PCR; TCRdb's copy keeps in-frame clones and lacks some. The sample data list 110,000 to 150,000 clones. Material for sequencing was PBMCs. The chain couples TRBV4-2 to TRBJ2-1; 11 bases agree with TRBD2. This clonotype was sampled from a woman aged 18-29 years in good health and CMV-seronegative. CDR3 region: CASRGLAVSSYNEQFF. CDR3 coding DNA: TGTGCCAGCAGGGGACTAGCGGTTAGCTCCTACAATGAGCAGTTCTTC.